The present TCR beta chain was sequenced within a study of blood T cells in healthy people across ages. From germline, CDR1 is MNHEY and CDR2 SVGAGI. V lost 8 bases and J 4 bases, leaving 11 bases between the germline ends. This CDR3 has 13 amino acids. A second 7 to 11 cycle PCR used barcoded and J-beta primers. Each CDR3 protein gets one entry after TCRdb re-called the 5' RACE reads with MiXCR. This sample carries about 1.6 million distinct CDR3 sequences, about 35% of them seen once, and the ten largest clones take approximately 10%. Sequencing input: blood. The chain couples TRBV6-5 to TRBJ1-4; D unclear. The sequence was collected from a woman aged 25 to 39 in good health. CDR3 nucleotides: TGTGCCAGCCGGGCCCATAATAATGAAAAACTGTTTTTT. Translating it yields CASRAHNNEKLFF.